The clone carrying this T cell receptor beta chain was seen at least ten times. What it binds is not known. The CDR3 totals 18 residues. Germline V gene lookup returns CDR1 SGHKS and CDR2 YYEKEE (reference sequence). With 2 bases clipped from V and 0 bases from J, the junction kept 11 bases outside the gene matches. The sample belongs to a study of T cells in Graves' hyperthyroidism and ophthalmopathy. Whole-study results and caveats: Model-based prediction identified ophthalmopathy a median approximately 6.2 months prior to its onset.

The CDR3 regions of TCR beta were amplified from RNA transcripts. Using the HTBI primer set, a first-round RT-PCR was run on the TCR CDR3. TCRdb analysed the multiplex PCR reads with MiXCR anew, one entry per CDR3 protein. This table holds nearly 250,000 distinct CDR3 sequences, about 17% found once. Sequencing was done on a sample of blood. The chain uses TRBV5-5 and TRBJ2-1, with 7 bases aligning to TRBD2. This TCR derives from a woman aged 18-29 years with Graves' ophthalmopathy. The CDR3 bases are TGTGCCAGCAGCTTCCGAGCGGGATCTCCGAACTCCTACAATGAGCAGTTCTTC. The encoded protein is CASSFRAGSPNSYNEQFF.